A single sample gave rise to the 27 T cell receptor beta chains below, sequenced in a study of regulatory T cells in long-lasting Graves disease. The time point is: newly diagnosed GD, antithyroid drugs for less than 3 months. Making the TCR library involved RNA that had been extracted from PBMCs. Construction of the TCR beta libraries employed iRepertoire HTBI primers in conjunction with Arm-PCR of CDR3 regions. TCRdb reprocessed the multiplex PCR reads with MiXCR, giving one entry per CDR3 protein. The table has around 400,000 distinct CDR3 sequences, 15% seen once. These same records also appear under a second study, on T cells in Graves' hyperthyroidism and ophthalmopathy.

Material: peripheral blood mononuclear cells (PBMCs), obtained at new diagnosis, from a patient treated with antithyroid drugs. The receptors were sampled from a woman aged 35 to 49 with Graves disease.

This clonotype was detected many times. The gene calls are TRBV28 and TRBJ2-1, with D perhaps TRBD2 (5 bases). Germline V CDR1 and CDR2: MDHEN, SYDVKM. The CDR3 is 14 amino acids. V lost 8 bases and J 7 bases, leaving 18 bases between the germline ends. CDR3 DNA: TGTGCCAGCCGGAGGCCGGCAGCTAGAAATGAGCAGTTCTTC. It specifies CASRRPAARNEQFF.

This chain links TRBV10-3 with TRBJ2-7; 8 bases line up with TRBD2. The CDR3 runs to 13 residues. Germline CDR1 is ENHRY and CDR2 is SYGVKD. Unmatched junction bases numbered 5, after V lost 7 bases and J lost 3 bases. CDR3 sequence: CAITGGGIYEQYF. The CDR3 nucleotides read TGTGCCATCACCGGGGGGGGGATCTACGAGCAGTACTTC.

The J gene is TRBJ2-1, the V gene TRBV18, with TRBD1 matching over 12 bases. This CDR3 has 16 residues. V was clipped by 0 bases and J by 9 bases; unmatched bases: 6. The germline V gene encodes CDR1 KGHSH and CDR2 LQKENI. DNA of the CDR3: TGTGCCAGCTCACCACCGACCGGGACAGGGGGCCGTGAGCAGTTCTTC. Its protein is CASSPPTGTGGREQFF.

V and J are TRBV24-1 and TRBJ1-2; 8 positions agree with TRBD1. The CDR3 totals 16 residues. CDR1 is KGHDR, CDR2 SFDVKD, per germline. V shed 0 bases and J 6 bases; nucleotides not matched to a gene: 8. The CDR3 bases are TGTGCCACCAGTGATTTGCAACCAGGGGGCTGGGATGGCTACACCTTC. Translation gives CATSDLQPGGWDGYTF.

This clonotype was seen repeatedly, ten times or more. The CDR3 region has the DNA TGTGCCAGCAGTTCCCCTCATTACGAGCAGTACTTC. Translation: CASSSPHYEQYF. This chain links TRBV27 with TRBJ2-7; D not certain. CDR1 MNHEY and CDR2 SMNVEV come from the germline V gene (reference sequence). The ends were cut back, 4 bases at V and 4 bases at J, with 8 bases in the middle. The CDR3 contains 12 residues.

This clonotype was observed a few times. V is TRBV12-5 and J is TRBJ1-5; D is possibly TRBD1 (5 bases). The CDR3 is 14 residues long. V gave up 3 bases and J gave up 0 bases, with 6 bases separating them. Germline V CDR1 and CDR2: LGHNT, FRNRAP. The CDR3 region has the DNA TGTGCTAGTGGTTTAGGGGTTAGCAATCAGCCCCAGCATTTT. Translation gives CASGLGVSNQPQHF.

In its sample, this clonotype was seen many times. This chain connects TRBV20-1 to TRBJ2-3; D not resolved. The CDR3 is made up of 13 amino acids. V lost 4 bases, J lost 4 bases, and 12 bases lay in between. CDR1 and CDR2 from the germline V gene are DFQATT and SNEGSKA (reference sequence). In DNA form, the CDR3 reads TGCAGTGCTACTCGTGGAGCTGCAGATACGCAGTATTTT. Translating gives CSATRGAADTQYF.

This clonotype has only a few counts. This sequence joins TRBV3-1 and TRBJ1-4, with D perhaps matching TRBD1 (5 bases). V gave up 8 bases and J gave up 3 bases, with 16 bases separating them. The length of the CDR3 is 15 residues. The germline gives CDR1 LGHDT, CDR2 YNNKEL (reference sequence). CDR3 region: CASAPSLGANEKLFF. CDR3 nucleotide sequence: TGTGCCAGCGCCCCGTCCCTAGGGGCTAATGAAAAACTGTTTTTT.

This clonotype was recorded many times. CDR3 in DNA: TGTGCCAGCAGCTCCGTGGGGGGAACCGGAAACACCATATATTTT. It translates to CASSSVGGTGNTIYF. The chain couples TRBV9 to TRBJ1-3, with a possible D match to TRBD1 (5 bases). V was trimmed by 4 bases and J by 4 bases, leaving 15 bases between them. This CDR3 is 15 amino acids long. In germline, CDR1 is SGDLS, CDR2 YYNGEE.

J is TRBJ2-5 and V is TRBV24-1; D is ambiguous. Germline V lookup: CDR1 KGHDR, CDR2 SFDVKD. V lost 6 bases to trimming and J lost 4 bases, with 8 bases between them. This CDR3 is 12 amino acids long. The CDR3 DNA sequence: TGTGCCACCAGTTCGGGTGGAGAGACCCAGTACTTC. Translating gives CATSSGGETQYF.

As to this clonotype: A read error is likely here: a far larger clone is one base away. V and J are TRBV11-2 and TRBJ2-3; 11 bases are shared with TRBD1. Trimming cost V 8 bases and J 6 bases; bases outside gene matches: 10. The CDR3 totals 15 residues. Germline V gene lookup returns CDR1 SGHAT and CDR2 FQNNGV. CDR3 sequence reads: CASAQGQGAWDTQYF. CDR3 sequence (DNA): TGTGCCAGCGCCCAAGGACAGGGGGCTTGGGATACGCAGTATTTT.

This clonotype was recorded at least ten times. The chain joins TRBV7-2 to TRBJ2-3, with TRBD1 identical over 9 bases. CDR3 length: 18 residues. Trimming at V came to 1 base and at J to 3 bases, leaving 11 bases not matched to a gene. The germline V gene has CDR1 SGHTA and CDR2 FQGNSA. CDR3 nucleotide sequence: TGTGCCAGCAGCTTAGACCCCGGAGGGACAGGGTGGACAGATACGCAGTATTTT. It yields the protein CASSLDPGGTGWTDTQYF. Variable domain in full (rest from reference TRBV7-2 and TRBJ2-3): GAGVSQSPSNKVTEKGKDVELRCDPISGHTALYWYRQSLGQGLEFLIYFQGNSAPDKSGLPSDRFSAERTGGSVSTLTIQRTQQEDSAVYLCASSLDPGGTGWTDTQYFGPGTRLTVL.

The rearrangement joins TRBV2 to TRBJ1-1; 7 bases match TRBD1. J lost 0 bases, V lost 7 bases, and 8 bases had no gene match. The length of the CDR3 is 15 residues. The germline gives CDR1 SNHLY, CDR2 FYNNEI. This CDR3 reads CASTAGGIMNTEAFF. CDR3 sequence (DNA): TGTGCCAGCACCGCAGGGGGAATCATGAACACTGAAGCTTTCTTT.

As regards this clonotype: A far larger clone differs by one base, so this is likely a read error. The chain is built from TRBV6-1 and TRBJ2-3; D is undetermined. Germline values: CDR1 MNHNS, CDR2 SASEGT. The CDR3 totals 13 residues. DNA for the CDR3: TGTGTCAGCGCCTCCGGAATAGCTGATACGCAGTATTTT. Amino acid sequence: CVSASGIADTQYF.

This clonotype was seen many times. The CDR3 loop is CSATREYNEQFF. CDR3 nucleotide sequence: TGCAGTGCTACAAGAGAATACAATGAGCAGTTCTTC. The V and J genes are TRBV20-1 and TRBJ2-1; D uncertain. Trimming took 4 bases from V and 4 from J, leaving 8 bases between them. Per the germline V gene, CDR1 is DFQATT and CDR2 is SNEGSKA (reference sequence). The CDR3 is 12 residues long.

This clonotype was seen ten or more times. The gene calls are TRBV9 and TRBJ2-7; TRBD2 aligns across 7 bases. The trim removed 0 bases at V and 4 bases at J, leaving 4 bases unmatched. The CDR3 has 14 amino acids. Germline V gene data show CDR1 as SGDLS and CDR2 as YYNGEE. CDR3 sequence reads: CASSVGGSRYEQYF. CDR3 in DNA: TGTGCCAGCAGCGTAGGCGGGAGTCGTTACGAGCAGTACTTC.

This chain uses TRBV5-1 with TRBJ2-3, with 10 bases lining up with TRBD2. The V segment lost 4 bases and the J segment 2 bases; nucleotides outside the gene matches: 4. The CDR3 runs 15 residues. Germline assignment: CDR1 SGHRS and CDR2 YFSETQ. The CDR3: CASSIGTSDTDTQYF. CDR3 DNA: TGCGCCAGCAGCATAGGGACTAGCGACACAGATACGCAGTATTTT.

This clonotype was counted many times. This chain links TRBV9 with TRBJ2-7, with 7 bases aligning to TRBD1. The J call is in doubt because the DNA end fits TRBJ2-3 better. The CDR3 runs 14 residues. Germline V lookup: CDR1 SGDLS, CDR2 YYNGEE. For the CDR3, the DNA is TGTGCCAGCAGCGTAGGACAGGGTGCAGATACGCAGTATTTT. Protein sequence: CASSVGQGADTQYF.

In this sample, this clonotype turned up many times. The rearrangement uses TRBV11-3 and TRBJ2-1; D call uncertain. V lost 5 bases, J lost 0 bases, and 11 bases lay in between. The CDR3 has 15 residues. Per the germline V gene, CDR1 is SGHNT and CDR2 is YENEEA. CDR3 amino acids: CASSPSLGSYNEQFF. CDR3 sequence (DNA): TGTGCCAGCAGCCCGAGCCTCGGCTCCTACAATGAGCAGTTCTTC.

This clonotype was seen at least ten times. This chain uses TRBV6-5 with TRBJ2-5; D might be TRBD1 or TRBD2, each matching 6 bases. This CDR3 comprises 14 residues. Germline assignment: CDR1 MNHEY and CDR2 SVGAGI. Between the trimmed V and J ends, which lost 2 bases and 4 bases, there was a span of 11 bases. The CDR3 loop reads CASSYKGGAETQYF. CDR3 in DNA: TGTGCCAGCAGTTACAAGGGGGGCGCAGAGACCCAGTACTTC.

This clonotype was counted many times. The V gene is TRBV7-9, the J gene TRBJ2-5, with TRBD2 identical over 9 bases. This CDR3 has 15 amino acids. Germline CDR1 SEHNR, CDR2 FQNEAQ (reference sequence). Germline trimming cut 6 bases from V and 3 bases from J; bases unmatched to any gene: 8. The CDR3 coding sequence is TGTGCCAGCAGACCCTGGACTAGCGAAGAAGAGACCCAGTACTTC. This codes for CASRPWTSEEETQYF.

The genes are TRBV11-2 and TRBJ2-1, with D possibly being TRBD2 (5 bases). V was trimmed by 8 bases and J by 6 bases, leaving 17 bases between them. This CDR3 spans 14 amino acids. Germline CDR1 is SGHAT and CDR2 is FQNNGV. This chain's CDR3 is CASADFEFSNEQFF. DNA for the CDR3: TGTGCCAGCGCGGACTTCGAGTTTTCCAATGAGCAGTTCTTC.

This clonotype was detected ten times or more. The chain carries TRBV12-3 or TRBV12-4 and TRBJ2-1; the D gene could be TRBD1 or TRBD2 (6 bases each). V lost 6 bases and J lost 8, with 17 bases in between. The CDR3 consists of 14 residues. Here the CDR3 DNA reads TGTGCCAGCAGGCTACAGGACGGGGGCGATGAGCAGTTCTTC. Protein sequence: CASRLQDGGDEQFF.

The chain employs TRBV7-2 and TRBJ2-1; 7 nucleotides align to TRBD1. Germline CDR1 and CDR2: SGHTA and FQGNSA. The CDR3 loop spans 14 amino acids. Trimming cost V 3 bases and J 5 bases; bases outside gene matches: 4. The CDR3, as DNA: TGTGCCAGCAGCTTCCGGGACAGACACAATGAGCAGTTCTTC. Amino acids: CASSFRDRHNEQFF.

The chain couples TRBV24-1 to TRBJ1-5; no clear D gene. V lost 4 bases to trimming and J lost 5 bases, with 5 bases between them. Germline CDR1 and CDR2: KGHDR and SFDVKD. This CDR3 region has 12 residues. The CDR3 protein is CATSDPDQPQHF. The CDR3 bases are TGTGCCACCAGTGACCCCGATCAGCCCCAGCATTTT.

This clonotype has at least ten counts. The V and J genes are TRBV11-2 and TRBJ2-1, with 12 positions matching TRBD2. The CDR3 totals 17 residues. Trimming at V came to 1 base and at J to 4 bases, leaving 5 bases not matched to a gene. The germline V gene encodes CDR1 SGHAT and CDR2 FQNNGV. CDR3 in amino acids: CASSLGLAGVRYNEQFF. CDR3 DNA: TGTGCCAGCAGCTTAGGACTAGCGGGAGTGAGGTACAATGAGCAGTTCTTC.

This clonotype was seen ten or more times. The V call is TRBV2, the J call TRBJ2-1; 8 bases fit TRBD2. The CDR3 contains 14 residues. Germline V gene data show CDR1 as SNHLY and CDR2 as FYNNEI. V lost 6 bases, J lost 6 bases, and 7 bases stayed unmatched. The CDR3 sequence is CASSREGRVNEQFF. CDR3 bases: TGTGCCAGCAGCCGGGAGGGCCGGGTCAATGAGCAGTTCTTC.